A selection of T cell receptor beta chains follows, all from one sample in a study of CXCR3-negative and CXCR3-positive naive CD8 T cells. TCRdb reworked the 5' RACE reads into one entry per CDR3 protein, no DNA. The sample spans 45,000 to 70,000 distinct CDR3 sequences; the ten largest clones claim 20% to 25%. The sequenced sample consisted of memory CD8+ T cells from blood. These receptors came from a human donor in good health. Some clones in this sample may be carry-over from other donors' samples. Each CDR3 is given with its conserved first and last residue. A clone size is listed for some rows: how often the clone was seen (once, few, many), or a class if it is expanded.

TRBV6-2/TRBV6-3,NA,TRBJ1-1,CASTKLGDPNTEAFF
TRBV11-1,NA,TRBJ2-1,CASRTSGSRNEQFF
TRBV6-2/TRBV6-3,NA,TRBJ2-3,CASSYSIAGAEDTQYF
TRBV12-3/TRBV12-4,NA,TRBJ2-5,CASSPPGAPETQYF
TRBV11-2,NA,TRBJ1-1,CASSLGTGNTEAFF
TRBV7-9,NA,TRBJ2-7,CASWGGPESYEQYF
TRBV7-8,NA,TRBJ2-7,CASSLGVSSYEQYF
TRBV6-5,NA,TRBJ2-1,CASSSGTLTSGEGNEQFF
TRBV6-5,NA,TRBJ2-5,CASRSAGTGNTPPQRETQYF
TRBV5-1,NA,TRBJ2-1,CASSLMDVRGEQFF
TRBV28,NA,TRBJ2-3,CASSLLDYGDTQYF
TRBV6-2/TRBV6-3,NA,TRBJ1-2,CASSSPSDRGSYGYTF
TRBV12-3/TRBV12-4,NA,TRBJ1-1,CASSPQVAWSTEAFF
TRBV3-1,NA,TRBJ2-2,CASSQGLNTGELFF
TRBV20-1,NA,TRBJ2-7,CSASSRGNSYEQYF
TRBV29-1,NA,TRBJ1-1,CSVLTGVSAEAFF
TRBV6-5,NA,TRBJ2-5,CASTRAGGLQETQYF
TRBV30,NA,TRBJ1-1,CAWESLRDTEAFF
TRBV12-3/TRBV12-4,NA,TRBJ1-1,CASSSITGHLNTEAFF
TRBV28,NA,TRBJ2-5,CASSLDRGVRETQYF
TRBV20-1,NA,TRBJ1-1,CSARKGDTEAFF
TRBV7-9,NA,TRBJ2-5,CASRPDSSQETQYF
TRBV6-6,NA,TRBJ1-4,CASSGTANEKLFF
TRBV28,NA,TRBJ2-7,CASGSTGRVNEQYF
TRBV7-8,NA,TRBJ2-7,CASSLDLGNEQYF
TRBV20-1,NA,TRBJ1-2,CSAGDSPNYGYTF
TRBV7-9,NA,TRBJ2-1,CASSLETGGNNNEQFF
TRBV29-1,NA,TRBJ2-6,CSVVWGHGANVLTF
TRBV12-3/TRBV12-4,NA,TRBJ2-3,CASSFPSSGGYTDTQYF
TRBV20-1,NA,TRBJ2-7,CSARDPTGGALYEQYF
TRBV28,NA,TRBJ2-3,CASSLWQAPSTDTQYF
TRBV7-8,NA,TRBJ1-1,CASSPGGAEAFF
TRBV29-1,NA,TRBJ2-3,CSVEDRDGITDTQYF
TRBV20-1,medium-sized,TRBJ2-1,CSARDRLTSGKDNEQFF
TRBV7-9,NA,TRBJ2-7,CASSTRDAPYEQYF
TRBV25-1,NA,TRBJ2-7,CASSEYQLEGYEQYF
TRBV7-3,NA,TRBJ2-1,CASSLTGQCFHEQFF
TRBV7-2,NA,TRBJ2-1,CASSLGPAGGTNEQFF